This T cell receptor beta chain appears in the sequencing data of a study of cytomegalovirus exposure and HLA in healthy donors. PCR used 60 Vbeta primers and 13 Jbeta primers. Source study methods: In a later analysis, some 10 million of about 80 million unique beta chains occurred in at least two donors. TCRdb's copy holds only in-frame clones and misses some; the assay was immunoSEQ multiplex PCR. Clonal size and the V and J genes are those of that table, whereas D and trimming came from the DNA. The table has 200,000 to 300,000 clones, about 80% seen once. Overall study results and limits: Rarity held for most TCR sequences, but there were some public TCRs that occurred in many donors. Later analysis revealed greater clonal expansion in HLA-associated TCR beta chains than in equally common others. Per a prior analysis, the majority of TCR beta V segments were productive roughly 87% or roughly 30% of the time.

For this clone: Its target is unknown.

The sample was PBMCs. This TCR derives from a woman aged 40-49 years in good health and CMV-seropositive.

The CDR3 DNA sequence: TGTGCCAGCAGTAAGGCAGGGTCTAACTATGGCTACACCTTC. It yields the protein CASSKAGSNYGYTF. The chain uses TRBV27 and TRBJ1-2; weak D call: TRBD1 (5 bases). Trimming stripped 5 bases from V and 0 bases from J, with 10 bases between. Germline V gene lookup returns CDR1 MNHEY and CDR2 SMNVEV (reference sequence). The CDR3 runs to 14 residues.